This T cell receptor beta chain emerged from a study of T cell responses to AZD1222 COVID-19 vaccine. Generated by immunoSEQ multiplex PCR, the TCRdb table keeps only in-frame clones and is missing some. The table records 100,000 or so clones, more than 75% of them present only once. CDR1 is MNHEY, CDR2 SVGAGI, per germline. J lost 3 bases, V lost 8 bases, and 8 bases had no gene match. The CDR3 loop spans 15 amino acids. Whole-study findings and limits: Only 5 or 6 people who got AZD1222 tested seropositive at baseline.

As for this clone: Its target is unknown.

The TCR comes from an adult in good health. The genes are TRBV6-5 and TRBJ1-5; 9 bases map to TRBD1. Here the sequenced sample was peripheral blood, taken on day 0 of AZD1222 vaccination. CDR3 residues: CASGLGQGNNQPQHF. The CDR3 DNA reads TGTGCCAGCGGGCTGGGACAGGGCAACAATCAGCCCCAGCATTTT.